Below, 30 T cell receptor beta chains from the same sample are listed, as sequenced in a study of CD8+CD57+ T cells in acquired aplastic anemia (dated by TCRdb to the late 2010s). This sample was sequenced with an Illumina HiSeq 2000. Profiling of TCR beta VDJ combinations and CDR3 sequences used genomic DNA as the template. The public reads were run again by TCRdb, first through fastp at Q25 and then through MiXCR, and only productive beta chains were kept. Under each unique CDR3 protein, matching rows form one entry showing the most common genes and DNA. For this sample the table gives 200,000 to 250,000 distinct CDR3 sequences, of which 50% to 70% were detected only once. The ten largest clones add up to around 58% of the sample. Expansion of CD8+CD57+ cells had been shown by flow cytometry in the patients chosen for sequencing. Sequenced input: sorted CD4+, CD8+, or CD8+CD57+ T cells (not recorded which) from PBMCs. These TCRs come from a human donor with aplastic anemia.

This clonotype was seen a handful of times. This sequence joins TRBV20-1 and TRBJ2-7, with D perhaps given as TRBD1 or TRBD2 (5 bases each). Germline V lookup: CDR1 DFQATT, CDR2 SNEGSKA (reference sequence). V gave up 5 bases and J gave up 3 bases, with 11 bases separating them. The length of the CDR3 is 12 residues. The CDR3 loop reads CSARLGGYEQYF. The CDR3, as DNA: TGCAGTGCTCGGCTTGGGGGCTACGAGCAGTACTTC.

V is TRBV10-1 and J is TRBJ2-3; D is unclear. Germline V gene sequence: CDR1 WNHNN, CDR2 SYGVQD (reference sequence). This CDR3 comprises 16 residues. V lost 2 bases to trimming and J lost 2 bases, with 14 bases between them. This CDR3 reads CASSEGLGSFTDTQYF. Written as DNA, the CDR3 is TGCGCCAGCAGTGAGGGGCTTGGTTCCTTCACAGATACGCAGTATTTT.

V gene TRBV19 combines with J gene TRBJ2-1; TRBD1 or TRBD2 may be the D gene (6 bases each). Germline assignment: CDR1 LNHDA and CDR2 SQIVND (reference sequence). The V end was cut by 5 bases, the J end by 9 bases, with 14 bases between. The CDR3 extends over 13 amino acids. Here the CDR3 DNA reads TGTGCCAGTAGTCCAAAGGGGGGCGGTGAGCAGTTCTTC. As protein: CASSPKGGGEQFF.

This rearrangement joins TRBV5-8 to TRBJ1-1, with D hard to call. From germline, CDR1 is SGHTS and CDR2 YDEGEE. The CDR3 is made up of 10 amino acids. Trimming took 10 bases from V and 3 from J, leaving 7 bases between them. This CDR3 is CASDYTEAFF. The CDR3 DNA reads TGTGCCTCAGATTACACTGAAGCTTTCTTT.

V gene TRBV2 combines with J gene TRBJ1-1, with TRBD1 matching over 10 bases. CDR3 size: 17 residues. V lost 2 bases, J lost 5 bases, and 11 bases stayed unmatched. CDR1 is SNHLY, CDR2 FYNNEI, per germline. CDR3 region: CASSERRRTGGITEAFF. CDR3 DNA sequence: TGTGCCAGCAGTGAAAGGCGAAGGACAGGGGGTATAACTGAAGCTTTCTTT.

Remarks on this clonotype: A junction end diverges from the germline sequence, so it may reflect a read error. The rearrangement links TRBV7-9 to TRBJ2-3, with 7 positions matching TRBD1. The germline gives CDR1 SEHNR, CDR2 FQNEAQ (reference sequence). The CDR3 extends over 13 amino acids. This CDR3 is CASSGDRVDTQYF. For the CDR3, the DNA is TGCGCCAGCAGTGGTGACAGGGTGGATACGCAGTATTTT.

The chain employs TRBV15 and TRBJ2-3; the D gene could be TRBD1 or TRBD2 (5 bases each). The CDR3 extends over 15 amino acids. Germline assignment: CDR1 LNHNV and CDR2 YYDKDF (reference sequence). The V end lost 3 bases, the J end lost 0 bases, and 10 bases lay between the germline ends. DNA for the CDR3: TGTGCCACCAGCAGGGGGACGGCTAGCACAGATACGCAGTATTTT. Translated: CATSRGTASTDTQYF.

To note about this clonotype: A junction boundary mismatches the germline segment, possibly from a read error. V and J are TRBV7-9 and TRBJ1-5, with TRBD1 as a possible D gene (5 bases). The germline V gene has CDR1 SEHNR and CDR2 FQNEAQ (reference sequence). CDR3 size: 15 residues. This CDR3 reads CASSTYPDSSQPQHF. CDR3 sequence (DNA): TGTGCCAGCAGCACATATCCTGACAGCAGTCAGCCCCAGCATTTT.

This sequence joins TRBV19 and TRBJ2-1, with D tentatively TRBD2 (6 bases). The germline V and J ends were trimmed by 4 bases and 1 base, with 11 bases remaining between them. Germline CDR1 is LNHDA and CDR2 is SQIVND (reference sequence). The CDR3 extends over 15 amino acids. This chain's CDR3 is CASSNTAGSYNEQFF. The CDR3 bases are TGTGCCAGTAGTAACACCGCGGGGTCCTACAATGAGCAGTTCTTC.

As regards this clonotype: The junction departs from germline at one end; a sequencing error may be responsible. This chain joins TRBV20-1 and TRBJ2-7; TRBD1 aligns across 7 bases. Germline-derived CDR1 and CDR2 are DFQATT and SNEGSKA (reference sequence). This CDR3 has 15 residues. The CDR3 region is CSARLDRSYSHEQYF. For the CDR3, the DNA is TGCAGTGCTAGGCTGGACAGGAGCTACTCCCACGAGCAGTACTTC.

The V call is TRBV5-6, the J call TRBJ2-7; D is undetermined. The CDR3 totals 15 residues. CDR1 is SGHDT and CDR2 is YYEEEE in the germline V gene. Trimming removed 4 bases at V and 4 bases at J, with 18 bases between. The CDR3 DNA is TGTGCCAGCAGCGGTGGCGGACCTACCCCGTACGAGCAGTACTTC. Translation: CASSGGGPTPYEQYF. Full variable domain (rest looked up from reference TRBV5-6 and TRBJ2-7): DAGVTQSPTHLIKTRGQQVTLRCSPKSGHDTVSWYQQALGQGPQFIFQYYEEEERQRGNFPDRFSGHQFPNYSSELNVNALLLGDSALYLCASSGGGPTPYEQYFGPGTRLTVT.

V and J are TRBV20-1 and TRBJ2-5, with unresolved D. Per the germline V gene, CDR1 is DFQATT and CDR2 is SNEGSKA (reference sequence). Trimming stripped 5 bases from V and 5 bases from J, with 6 bases between. The CDR3 sequence is 10 residues long. The CDR3 DNA sequence: TGCAGTGCTCTAGGGGAGACCCAGTACTTC. Translated: CSALGETQYF.

This clonotype has a single count. The chain combines TRBV7-2 with TRBJ2-1, with 7 bases fitting TRBD2. Per germline, CDR1 SGHTA and CDR2 FQGNSA. The junction had 13 bases not matched to a gene; V was cut back by 4 bases and J by 7 bases. The CDR3 totals 16 residues. The CDR3 reads CASSSSTSEGRNEQFF. The CDR3 DNA reads TGTGCCAGCAGCTCGAGTACTAGCGAGGGGAGGAATGAGCAGTTCTTC.

This clonotype was counted a single time. The chain links TRBV7-9 to TRBJ2-1, with 12 bases matching TRBD2. The ends lost 5 bases at V and 4 bases at J; junction bases unmatched: 9. Germline CDR1 and CDR2: SEHNR and FQNEAQ (reference sequence). The CDR3 runs 17 residues. Here the CDR3 DNA reads TGTGCCAGCAGCCAACCGATGGGGACTAGCGGGTACAATGAGCAGTTCTTC. Translated: CASSQPMGTSGYNEQFF.

This chain uses TRBV7-8 with TRBJ2-7; weak D call: TRBD2 (6 bases). This CDR3 is 16 amino acids long. Looked up from germline, CDR1 is SGHVS and CDR2 is FQNEAQ. Trimming removed 4 bases at V and 0 bases at J, with 16 bases between. The CDR3 loop is CASSSPTEGPSYEQYF. The CDR3, as DNA: TGTGCCAGCAGCTCCCCCACGGAGGGGCCCTCCTACGAGCAGTACTTC. Supplemented by reference TRBV7-8 and TRBJ2-7, the full variable domain reads GAGVSQSPRYKVAKRGQDVALRCDPISGHVSLFWYQQALGQGPEFLTYFQNEAQLDKSGLPSDRFFAERPEGSVSTLKIQRTQQEDSAVYLCASSSPTEGPSYEQYFGPGTRLTVT.

This chain joins TRBV15 and TRBJ2-5, with TRBD1 as a possible D gene (6 bases). Trimming stripped 1 base from V and 2 bases from J, with 8 bases between. The CDR3 sequence is 14 residues long. Germline CDR1 and CDR2: LNHNV and YYDKDF (reference sequence). This chain's CDR3 is CATSRGGQQETQYF. Here the CDR3 DNA reads TGTGCCACCAGCAGAGGAGGACAGCAAGAGACCCAGTACTTC. The full variable domain, rest sourced from reference TRBV15 and TRBJ2-5, is DAMVIQNPRYQVTQFGKPVTLSCSQTLNHNVMYWYQQKSSQAPKLLFHYYDKDFNNEADTPDNFQSRRPNTSFCFLDIRSPGLGDTAMYLCATSRGGQQETQYFGPGTRLLVL.

As to this clonotype: Relative to the germline gene, one junction end is altered; a read error may explain this. The chain combines TRBV10-3 with TRBJ2-7; no firm D call. This CDR3 is built from 14 residues. CDR1 is ENHRY, CDR2 SYGVKD, per germline. CDR3: CASSVTGLSYEQYF. CDR3 nucleotides: TGTGCCAGCAGTGTAACGGGCCTCTCCTACGAGCAGTACTTC.

This clonotype was counted only a few times. This chain uses TRBV7-2 with TRBJ2-7; D is uncertain. Germline V gene sequence: CDR1 SGHTA, CDR2 FQGNSA. The V gene lost 2 bases and the J gene lost 0 bases, with 17 bases spanning the gap. The CDR3 spans 17 residues. The CDR3 spells CASSLKVSYQSSYEQYF. In nucleotides, the CDR3 is TGTGCCAGCAGCTTAAAGGTGTCCTACCAGTCCTCCTACGAGCAGTACTTC.

This clonotype has a handful of counts. The chain has TRBV24-1 and TRBJ2-6; either TRBD1 or TRBD2 may supply D (6 bases each). Germline V lookup: CDR1 KGHDR, CDR2 SFDVKD. Deletions cut 10 bases from V and 3 bases from J, with 15 bases between. The CDR3 runs to 15 residues. The CDR3 DNA sequence: TGTGCCACTTCCCCGGGGGCGCATGGGGCCAACGTCCTGACTTTC. Residues: CATSPGAHGANVLTF.

This clonotype was detected ten times or more. The rearrangement uses TRBV6-6 and TRBJ1-1; 7 bases are shared with TRBD1. Germline V gives CDR1 MNHNY, CDR2 SVGAGI (reference sequence). The CDR3 is 12 amino acids. V was clipped by 6 bases and J by 7 bases; unmatched bases: 5. This chain's CDR3 is CASSRGQLEAFF. CDR3 in DNA: TGTGCCAGCAGCCGGGGACAGCTTGAAGCTTTCTTT.

V is TRBV20-1 and J is TRBJ2-6; 9 nucleotides align to TRBD1. CDR3 length: 16 residues. Trimming removed 7 bases from V and 2 bases from J; junction bases left unmatched: 9. The germline CDR1 and CDR2 sequences are DFQATT and SNEGSKA (reference sequence). The CDR3 spells CSVPGQGVPGANVLTF. CDR3 coding DNA: TGCAGTGTGCCGGGACAGGGAGTTCCTGGGGCCAACGTCCTGACTTTC.

The gene calls are TRBV5-1 and TRBJ2-7, with no clear D. This CDR3 contains 13 residues. Trimming took off 5 bases at V and 2 bases at J, with 11 bases between the two ends. Germline values: CDR1 SGHRS, CDR2 YFSETQ. CDR3 protein: CASSEPLPYEQYF. The CDR3 nucleotides are TGCGCCAGCAGTGAGCCTTTGCCCTACGAGCAGTACTTC.

The J gene is TRBJ2-1, the V gene TRBV25-1, with D possibly matching TRBD2 (5 bases). The CDR3 length is 17 residues. Germline loops: CDR1 MGHDK, CDR2 SYGVNS. V dropped 3 bases and J dropped 2 bases, with 17 bases sitting between them. In DNA, the CDR3 is TGTGCCAGCAGTGAGGGTGCGGACTCCATCCCCTACAATGAGCAGTTCTTC. It translates to CASSEGADSIPYNEQFF.

The CDR3 bases are TGTGCCAGCTTTGGGGCCAACGTCCTGACTTTC. Residues: CASFGANVLTF. This rearrangement joins TRBV7-2 to TRBJ2-6; D is ambiguous. CDR1 is SGHTA and CDR2 is FQGNSA in the germline V gene. The CDR3 sequence is 11 residues long. V dropped 8 bases and J dropped 3 bases, with 2 bases sitting between them.

The chain recombines TRBV7-9 with TRBJ2-7, with D possibly being TRBD1 (5 bases). V dropped 1 base and J dropped 3 bases, with 16 bases sitting between them. The CDR3 totals 16 residues. Germline lookup yields CDR1 SEHNR and CDR2 FQNEAQ (reference sequence). The CDR3 nucleotides read TGTGCCAGCAGCTTAGTTTGGGCCGGAAGGGGCTACGAGCAGTACGTC. The encoded protein is CASSLVWAGRGYEQYV.

The chain joins TRBV7-9 to TRBJ1-1, with D perhaps TRBD1 (5 bases). Germline V lookup: CDR1 SEHNR, CDR2 FQNEAQ (reference sequence). V lost 5 bases and J lost 0, with 13 bases in between. CDR3 length equals 15 residues. The CDR3 here is CASSQTVSLNTEAFF. CDR3 DNA: TGTGCCAGCAGCCAGACAGTCAGTTTGAACACTGAAGCTTTCTTT.

A single count supports this clonotype. The gene calls are TRBV25-1 and TRBJ2-3; TRBD1 matches 7 bases. In germline, CDR1 is MGHDK, CDR2 SYGVNS. The CDR3 runs to 15 residues. Trimming took 3 bases from V and 2 from J; bases not matched to a gene: 5. Written as DNA, the CDR3 is TGTGCCAGCAGTGACCTCGACAGGGTCACAGATACGCAGTATTTT. It translates to CASSDLDRVTDTQYF.

This clonotype was counted a single time. The CDR3 does not close with the conserved phenylalanine or tryptophan, likely indicating a read error. This chain links TRBV24-1 with TRBJ1-2; 8 bases align to TRBD1. The V segment lost 4 bases and the J segment 4 bases; nucleotides outside the gene matches: 10. The CDR3 consists of 16 residues. Per the germline V gene, CDR1 is KGHDR and CDR2 is SFDVKD. The CDR3 nucleotides read TGTGCCACCAGTGACCCCACGACAGGGGAAGCCTATGGCTACACCCTC. This translates into CATSDPTTGEAYGYTL.

This clonotype is a singleton in its sample. This chain connects TRBV2 to TRBJ2-7; D gene ambiguous. In germline, CDR1 is SNHLY, CDR2 FYNNEI. Trimming removed 7 bases from V and 0 bases from J, with 13 bases in between. This CDR3 is 14 amino acids long. The CDR3 nucleotides are TGTGCCAGCATCGACTCTGCGGACTCCTACGAGCAGTACTTC. It is translated as CASIDSADSYEQYF.

The rearrangement links TRBV5-1 to TRBJ1-1; 9 positions agree with TRBD1. There are 14 residues in the CDR3. The V and J ends lost 2 bases and 5 bases, in that order; junction bases with no gene match: 4. Germline V gene data show CDR1 as SGHRS and CDR2 as YFSETQ. CDR3 bases: TGCGCCAGCAGCTTTACAGGGGGCGAGACTGAAGCTTTCTTT. Its protein is CASSFTGGETEAFF.